This T cell receptor (beta chain) was sequenced in a study of blood T cell repertoires in COVID-19. This clone was observed once. The table came from immunoSEQ multiplex PCR; TCRdb's copy has only in-frame clones and leaves some out. This table holds roughly 100,000 clones, 75% to 90% found once. V was trimmed by 0 bases and J by 2 bases, leaving 20 bases between them. From germline, CDR1 is GTSNPN and CDR2 SVGIG (reference sequence). The CDR3 has 17 residues. The sequencing sample was made of peripheral blood. V gene TRBV30 combines with J gene TRBJ2-7; tentative D call: TRBD1 (5 bases). The receptor was derived from an older man with acute or convalescent COVID-19. The CDR3 spells CAWSVLQGPLVPYEQYF. Here the CDR3 DNA reads TGTGCCTGGAGTGTACTTCAGGGCCCCCTTGTTCCCTACGAGCAGTACTTC.